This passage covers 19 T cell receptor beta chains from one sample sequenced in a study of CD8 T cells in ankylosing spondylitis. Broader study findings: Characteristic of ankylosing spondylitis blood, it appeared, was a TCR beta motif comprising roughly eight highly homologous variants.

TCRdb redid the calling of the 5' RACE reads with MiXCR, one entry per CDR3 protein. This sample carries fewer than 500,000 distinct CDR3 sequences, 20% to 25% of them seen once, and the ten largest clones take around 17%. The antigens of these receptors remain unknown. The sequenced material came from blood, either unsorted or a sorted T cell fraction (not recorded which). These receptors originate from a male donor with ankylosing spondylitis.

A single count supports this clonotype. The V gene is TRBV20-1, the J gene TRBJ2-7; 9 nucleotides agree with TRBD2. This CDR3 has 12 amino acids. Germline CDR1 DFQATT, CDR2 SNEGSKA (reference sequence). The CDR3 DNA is TGCAGCGGCGGGAGGGCCCCCTACGAGCAGTACTTC. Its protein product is CSGGRAPYEQYF.

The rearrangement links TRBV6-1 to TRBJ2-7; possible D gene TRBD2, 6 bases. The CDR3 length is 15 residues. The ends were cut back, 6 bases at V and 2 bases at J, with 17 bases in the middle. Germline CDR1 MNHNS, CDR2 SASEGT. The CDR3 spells CASSRAGTQTYEQYF. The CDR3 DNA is TGTGCCAGCAGCAGAGCCGGGACTCAGACCTACGAGCAGTACTTC.

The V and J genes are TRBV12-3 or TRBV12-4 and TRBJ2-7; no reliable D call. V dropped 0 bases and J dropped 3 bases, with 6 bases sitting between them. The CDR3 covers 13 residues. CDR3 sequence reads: CASSLAVYYEQYF. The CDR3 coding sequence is TGTGCCAGCAGTTTAGCTGTGTACTACGAGCAGTACTTC.

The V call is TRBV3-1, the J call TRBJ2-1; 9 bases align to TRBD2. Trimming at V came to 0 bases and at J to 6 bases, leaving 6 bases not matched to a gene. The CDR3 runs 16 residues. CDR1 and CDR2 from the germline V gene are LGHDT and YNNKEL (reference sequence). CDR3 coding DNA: TGTGCCAGCAGCCAAGACACGCGGGAGGGGGGCAATGAGCAGTTCTTC. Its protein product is CASSQDTREGGNEQFF.

The CDR3: CSVEVRVGSYEQYF. The CDR3 DNA sequence: TGCAGCGTTGAAGTAAGGGTAGGCTCCTACGAGCAGTACTTC. The gene calls are TRBV29-1 and TRBJ2-7; D is unresolved. The CDR3 contains 14 residues. V was shortened by 1 base and J by 0 bases, with 10 bases between the two germline ends. Germline lookup yields CDR1 SQVTM and CDR2 ANQGSEA.

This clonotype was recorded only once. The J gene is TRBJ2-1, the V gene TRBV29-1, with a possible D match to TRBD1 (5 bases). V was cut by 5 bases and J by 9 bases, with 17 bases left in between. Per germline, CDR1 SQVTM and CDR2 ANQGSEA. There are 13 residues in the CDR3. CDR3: CSVNRPGRGEQFF. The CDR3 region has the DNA TGCAGCGTTAATCGCCCCGGTAGGGGTGAGCAGTTCTTC.

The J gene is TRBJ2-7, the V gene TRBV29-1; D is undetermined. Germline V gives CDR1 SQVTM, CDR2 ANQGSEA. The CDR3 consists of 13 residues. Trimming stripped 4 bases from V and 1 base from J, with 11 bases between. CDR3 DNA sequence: TGCAGCGTTGGGCAACAGAAGTCCTACGAGCAGTACTTC. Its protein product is CSVGQQKSYEQYF.

The CDR3 sequence: CASSPIQLSETQYF. The CDR3 DNA sequence: TGTGCCAGCAGCCCCATCCAGCTTTCAGAGACCCAGTACTTC. The chain joins TRBV7-7 to TRBJ2-5; D call uncertain. V shed 5 bases and J shed 4 bases, with 14 bases lying between them. The CDR3 is 14 residues long. CDR1 is SSHAT and CDR2 is FNYEAQ in the germline V gene (reference sequence).

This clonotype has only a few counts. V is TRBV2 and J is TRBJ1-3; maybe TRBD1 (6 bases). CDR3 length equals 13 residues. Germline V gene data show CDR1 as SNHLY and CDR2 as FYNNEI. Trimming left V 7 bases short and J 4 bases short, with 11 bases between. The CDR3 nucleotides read TGTGCCAGCAACCAGGGGCTCGGAAACACCATATATTTT. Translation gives CASNQGLGNTIYF.

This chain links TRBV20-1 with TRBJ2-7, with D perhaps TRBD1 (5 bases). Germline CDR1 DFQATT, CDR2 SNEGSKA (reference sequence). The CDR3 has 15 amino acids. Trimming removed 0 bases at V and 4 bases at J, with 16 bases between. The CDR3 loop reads CSARDFVRANYEQYF. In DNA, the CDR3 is TGCAGTGCTAGAGATTTCGTCAGGGCCAATTACGAGCAGTACTTC.

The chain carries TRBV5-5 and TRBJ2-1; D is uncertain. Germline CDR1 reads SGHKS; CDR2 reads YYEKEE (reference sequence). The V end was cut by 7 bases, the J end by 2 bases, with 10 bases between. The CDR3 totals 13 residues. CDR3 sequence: CASLRVAYNEQFF. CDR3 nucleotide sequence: TGTGCCAGCCTAAGGGTGGCCTACAATGAGCAGTTCTTC.

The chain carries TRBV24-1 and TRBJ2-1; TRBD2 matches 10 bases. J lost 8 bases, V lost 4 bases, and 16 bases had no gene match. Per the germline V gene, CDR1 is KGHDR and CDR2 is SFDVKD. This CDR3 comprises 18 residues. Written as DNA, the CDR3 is TGTGCCACCAGTGACCGAGGGACTAGCGCGTCCCATTTGGATGAGCAGTTCTTC. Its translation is CATSDRGTSASHLDEQFF.

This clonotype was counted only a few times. DNA for the CDR3: TGTGCCAGCTCACCAGAGAGACAGGGGAGGGGCTATGGCTACACCTTC. Its protein product is CASSPERQGRGYGYTF. The rearrangement joins TRBV18 to TRBJ1-2; 8 bases map to TRBD1. V shed 2 bases and J 4 bases; nucleotides not matched to a gene: 9. The CDR3 loop spans 16 amino acids. The germline gives CDR1 KGHSH, CDR2 LQKENI.

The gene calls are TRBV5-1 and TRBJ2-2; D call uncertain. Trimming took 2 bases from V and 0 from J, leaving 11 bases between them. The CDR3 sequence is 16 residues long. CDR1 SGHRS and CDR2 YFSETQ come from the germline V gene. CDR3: CASSFAGTANTGELFF. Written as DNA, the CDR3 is TGCGCCAGCAGCTTCGCAGGCACCGCGAACACCGGGGAGCTGTTTTTT.

The CDR3 DNA follows: TGTGCCAGCAGTGTCGGACTAGCGGGAGCCTACAATGAGCAGTTCTTC. Its translation is CASSVGLAGAYNEQFF. The V and J genes are TRBV12-3 or TRBV12-4 and TRBJ2-1; 13 nucleotides match TRBD2. V lost 5 bases to trimming and J lost 2 bases; unmatched junction nucleotides: 3. This CDR3 has 16 amino acids.

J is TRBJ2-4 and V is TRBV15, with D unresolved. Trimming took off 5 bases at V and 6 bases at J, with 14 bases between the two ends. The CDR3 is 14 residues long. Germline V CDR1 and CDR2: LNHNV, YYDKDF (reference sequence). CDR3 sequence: CATSPRRTGNIQYF. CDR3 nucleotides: TGTGCCACCAGCCCCCGCAGGACGGGAAACATTCAGTACTTC.

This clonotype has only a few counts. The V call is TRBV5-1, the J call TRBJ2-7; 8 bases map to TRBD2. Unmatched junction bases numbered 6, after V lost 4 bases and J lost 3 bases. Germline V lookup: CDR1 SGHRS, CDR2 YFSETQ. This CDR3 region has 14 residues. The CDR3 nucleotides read TGCGCCAGCAGCATGGGACTAGTTCTCTACGAGCAGTACTTC. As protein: CASSMGLVLYEQYF.

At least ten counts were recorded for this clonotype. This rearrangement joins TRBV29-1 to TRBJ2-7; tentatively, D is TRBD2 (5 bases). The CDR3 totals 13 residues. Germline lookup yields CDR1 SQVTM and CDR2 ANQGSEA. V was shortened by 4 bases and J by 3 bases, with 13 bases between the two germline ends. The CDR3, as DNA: TGCAGCGTTGGGCGGGCGGGCTACTACGAGCAGTACTTC. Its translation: CSVGRAGYYEQYF.

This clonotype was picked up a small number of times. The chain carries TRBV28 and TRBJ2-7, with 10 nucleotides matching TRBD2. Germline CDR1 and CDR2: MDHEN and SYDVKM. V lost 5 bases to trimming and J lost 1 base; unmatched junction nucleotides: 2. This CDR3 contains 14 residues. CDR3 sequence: CASSGTSASYEQYF. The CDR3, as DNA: TGTGCCAGCAGTGGGACTAGCGCGTCCTACGAGCAGTACTTC.